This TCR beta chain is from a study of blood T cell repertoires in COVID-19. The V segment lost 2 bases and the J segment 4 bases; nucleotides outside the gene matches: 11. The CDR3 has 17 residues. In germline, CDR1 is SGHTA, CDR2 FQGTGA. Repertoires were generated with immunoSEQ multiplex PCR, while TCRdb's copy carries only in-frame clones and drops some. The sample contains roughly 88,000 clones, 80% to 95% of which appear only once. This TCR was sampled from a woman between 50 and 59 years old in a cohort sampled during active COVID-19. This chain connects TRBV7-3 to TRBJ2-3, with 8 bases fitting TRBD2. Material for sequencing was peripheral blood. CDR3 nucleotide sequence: TGTGCCAGCAGCTTACAAGGGTCGAACGGGGGGGCAGATACGCAGTATTTT. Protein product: CASSLQGSNGGADTQYF.